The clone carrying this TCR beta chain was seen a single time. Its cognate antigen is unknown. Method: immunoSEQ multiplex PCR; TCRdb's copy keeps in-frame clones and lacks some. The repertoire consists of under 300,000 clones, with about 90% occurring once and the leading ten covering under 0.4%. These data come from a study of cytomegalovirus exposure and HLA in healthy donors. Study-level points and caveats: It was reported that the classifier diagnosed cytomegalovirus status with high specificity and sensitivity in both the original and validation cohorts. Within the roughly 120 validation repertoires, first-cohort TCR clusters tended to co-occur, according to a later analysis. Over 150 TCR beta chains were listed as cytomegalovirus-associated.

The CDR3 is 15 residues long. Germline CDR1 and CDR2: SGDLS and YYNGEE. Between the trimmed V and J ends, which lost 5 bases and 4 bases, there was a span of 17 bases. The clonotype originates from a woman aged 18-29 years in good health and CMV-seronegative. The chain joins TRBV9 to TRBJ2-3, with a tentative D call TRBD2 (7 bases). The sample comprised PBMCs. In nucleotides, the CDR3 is TGTGCCAGCAGAGTCGGGGCGGGGGCGGCAGATACGCAGTATTTT. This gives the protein CASRVGAGAADTQYF.